This TCR beta chain was documented in a study of kidney transplant recipient with SARS-CoV-2 infection. A single record per CDR3 protein comes from TCRdb applying MiXCR to the reads. Here the sample spans 200,000 to 300,000 distinct CDR3 sequences, less than 35% being singletons. This clonotype occurred many times. Germline values: CDR1 KGHSH, CDR2 LQKENI. There are 14 residues in the CDR3. Trimming removed 1 base at V and 8 bases at J, with 11 bases between. Here the sequenced sample was a blood sample, taken at baseline and on day 111 from a kidney transplant recipient. The chain employs TRBV18 and TRBJ1-4, with unresolved D. The TCR sequence derives from a male patient aged 25 to 39 who had COVID-19 and was a kidney transplant recipient. Some T cells may arise from the graft donor. The CDR3 DNA is TGTGCCAGCTCACCACTTCCCCTTCGAGAAAAACTGTTTTTT. Amino acid sequence: CASSPLPLREKLFF. Full variable domain (remainder filled in from reference TRBV18 and TRBJ1-4): NAGVMQNPRHLVRRRGQEARLRCSPMKGHSHVYWYRQLPEEGLKFMVYLQKENIIDESGMPKERFSAEFPKEGPSILRIQQVVRGDSAAYFCASSPLPLREKLFFGSGTQLSVL.